One and the same sample provided the 4 T cell receptor beta chains below, sequenced in a study of T cell responses to AZD1222 COVID-19 vaccine. Here immunoSEQ multiplex PCR was the method, and the copy in TCRdb shows in-frame clones only, minus some. In the table there are some 200,000 clones, 70% to 90% of which are singletons. This specimen was peripheral blood, taken on day 0 of AZD1222 vaccination. Receptors originate from an adult in good health.

The CDR3 reads CASSLVRGGNSPLHF. CDR3 bases: TGTGCCAGCAGCTTAGTTCGGGGTGGGAATTCACCCCTCCACTTT. V and J are TRBV7-2 and TRBJ1-6; no reliable D call. V was pared by 1 base and J by 7 bases, with 11 bases between. The CDR3 sequence is 15 residues long. In germline, CDR1 is SGHTA, CDR2 FQGNSA.

V and J are TRBV28 and TRBJ2-7; 9 nucleotides match TRBD1. With V trimmed by 4 bases and J by 4 bases, 8 bases remained unmatched. CDR3 length equals 15 residues. In germline, CDR1 is MDHEN, CDR2 SYDVKM. The CDR3 protein is CASSSGQGPFYEQYF. Written as DNA, the CDR3 is TGTGCCAGCAGTTCCGGACAGGGGCCATTTTACGAGCAGTACTTC.

The chain combines TRBV2 with TRBJ1-4; TRBD1 matches 9 bases. This CDR3 is 13 amino acids long. Per germline, CDR1 SNHLY and CDR2 FYNNEI. V lost 5 bases to trimming and J lost 7 bases; unmatched junction nucleotides: 2. The CDR3 sequence is CASSRQGGEKLFF. Written as DNA, the CDR3 is TGTGCCAGCAGTCGACAGGGGGGTGAAAAACTGTTTTTT.

The chain combines TRBV5-1 with TRBJ2-1; 7 nucleotides line up with TRBD1. CDR3 length: 15 amino acids. J was trimmed by 2 bases and V by 4 bases; bases with no gene match: 6. Germline V CDR1 and CDR2: SGHRS, YFSETQ. The DNA of the CDR3 is TGCGCCAGCAGCGGAACAGGGGTTACCTACAATGAGCAGTTCTTC. This codes for CASSGTGVTYNEQFF. Looking up the rest from reference TRBV5-1 and TRBJ2-1 gives the full variable domain: KAGVTQTPRYLIKTRGQQVTLSCSPISGHRSVSWYQQTPGQGLQFLFEYFSETQRNKGNFPGRFSGRQFSNSRSEMNVSTLELGDSALYLCASSGTGVTYNEQFFGPGTRLTVL.